The clone carrying this T cell receptor (beta chain) was observed many times. The antigen remains unidentified. The data were taken from a study of T cells in Graves' hyperthyroidism and ophthalmopathy. Study findings and constraints: Stable hyperthyroidism was told apart from ophthalmopathy by a model built on 13 V-J features.

CDR1 is DFQATT and CDR2 is SNEGSKA in the germline V gene (reference sequence). The CDR3 totals 14 residues. V lost 2 bases and J lost 3, with 14 bases in between. Uncontrolled infection, other autoimmune disease, pregnancy and lactation each barred patients from inclusion. Based on clinical symptoms, serum thyroxine and TRAb, thyroid ultrasound and orbital computed tomography, diagnoses were reached. Amplification of TCR beta CDR3 regions was performed using RNA transcripts as template. The HTBI primer set drove a first-round RT-PCR of the TCR CDR3. TCRdb reanalysed the multiplex PCR reads using MiXCR and keeps one entry per CDR3 protein. Of 480,000 or so distinct CDR3 sequences listed, 35% to 50% are singletons.

The chain carries TRBV20-1 and TRBJ2-7, with D possibly TRBD1 on 6 matching bases. The TCR was taken from an adult woman with Graves' disease, either hyperthyroidism or ophthalmopathy (not recorded which). The sequenced material came from peripheral blood or thyroid tissue (not recorded which). Written as DNA, the CDR3 is TGCAGTGCTAGAAAACAGGGCCAGGGCTACGAGCAGTACTTC. Translation: CSARKQGQGYEQYF.